This TCR beta chain appears in the sequencing data of a study of blood T cell repertoires in COVID-19. The CDR3 extends over 15 amino acids. V was clipped by 6 bases and J by 10 bases; unmatched bases: 12. CDR1 and CDR2 (germline): MDHEN, SYDVKM. Assay: immunoSEQ multiplex PCR; the TCRdb copy retains only in-frame clones and omits some. The table includes a few hundred thousand clones, roughly nine tenths detected once. The rearrangement joins TRBV28 to TRBJ1-6; TRBD1 matches at 7 bases. Material: peripheral blood. The receptor was isolated from a woman under 40 with COVID-19, enrolled during active disease. The CDR3 protein is CASSSLGGGRSPLHF. Here the CDR3 DNA reads TGTGCCAGCAGCTCCTTAGGAGGGGGCAGATCACCCCTCCACTTT.